These 11 T cell receptor beta chains share one sample of origin, sequenced in a study of T cell changes during pregnancy in multiple sclerosis. The table came from immunoSEQ multiplex PCR; TCRdb's copy has only in-frame clones and leaves some out. The sample carries about 50,000 clones, 85% to 95% recorded once. This specimen was CD4+ T cells from peripheral blood mononuclear cells, taken in the third trimester of pregnancy. The receptor set was obtained from a female donor with multiple sclerosis, enrolled in a pregnancy study.

The rearrangement links TRBV2 to TRBJ2-5; 13 bases are shared with TRBD2. This CDR3 has 16 residues. Germline V gene lookup returns CDR1 SNHLY and CDR2 FYNNEI. V trimming: 10 bases; J trimming: 1 base; junction bases outside the gene matches: 9. The CDR3 sequence is CATRFGTSGTQETQYF. The DNA of the CDR3 is TGTGCCACGCGCTTCGGGACTAGCGGGACCCAAGAGACCCAGTACTTC.

The J gene is TRBJ2-7, the V gene TRBV7-2; the match to TRBD1 covers 9 bases. The CDR3 sequence is 16 residues long. V was pared by 2 bases and J by 2 bases, with 7 bases of the junction left unmatched. The germline CDR1 and CDR2 sequences are SGHTA and FQGNSA. CDR3 nucleotide sequence: TGTGCCAGCAGCTTATTTACGAACAGGGGGCCCTACGAGCAGTACTTC. Protein product: CASSLFTNRGPYEQYF.

The chain combines TRBV7-2 with TRBJ2-3; TRBD2 agrees at 9 bases. The CDR3 is 15 residues long. The germline V gene encodes CDR1 SGHTA and CDR2 FQGNSA. V dropped 5 bases and J dropped 7; count of bases not matched to a gene: 10. The CDR3 DNA is TGTGCCAGCAGCCTGCGGGAGGGCCCGTTGAATACGCAGTATTTT. Translated, it gives CASSLREGPLNTQYF.

J is TRBJ2-6 and V is TRBV18; 7 bases line up with TRBD2. CDR3 size: 19 residues. Germline V gene data show CDR1 as KGHSH and CDR2 as LQKENI. Trimming removed 3 bases from V and 2 bases from J; junction bases left unmatched: 13. CDR3 nucleotides: TGTGCCAGCTCACCCGTAATCTCCGTTGCGGGGGCTGGGGCCAACGTCCTGACTTTC. Translated, it gives CASSPVISVAGAGANVLTF.

This chain uses TRBV10-2 with TRBJ2-5, with TRBD2 matching over 7 bases. The CDR3 is 13 residues long. From germline, CDR1 is WSHSY and CDR2 SAAADI. After removal of 10 bases from V and 2 bases from J, the junction contained 7 bases not matched to a gene. CDR3 protein: CATRLGGQETQYF. The CDR3 DNA is TGCGCCACCCGACTCGGGGGGCAAGAGACCCAGTACTTC.

The DNA of the CDR3 is TGTGCCAGCAGCCTTAGCGGGGGGCAAAACAAAGAGACCCAGTACTTC. Translation: CASSLSGGQNKETQYF. The chain has TRBV4-2 and TRBJ2-5; 10 bases line up with TRBD2. After removal of 4 bases from V and 3 bases from J, the junction contained 8 bases not matched to a gene. This CDR3 is 16 amino acids long. Germline V gene lookup returns CDR1 LGHNA and CDR2 YNFKEQ.

This clone was seen a single time. This sequence joins TRBV2 and TRBJ1-1; weak D call: TRBD1 (6 bases). V shed 4 bases and J shed 9 bases, with 18 bases lying between them. The length of the CDR3 is 14 residues. CDR1 SNHLY and CDR2 FYNNEI come from the germline V gene. CDR3 region: CASSVVTLRGKAFF. CDR3 nucleotide sequence: TGTGCCAGCAGTGTCGTCACCTTAAGGGGGAAAGCTTTCTTT. Complete variable domain (other parts from reference TRBV2 and TRBJ1-1): EPEVTQTPSHQVTQMGQEVILRCVPISNHLYFYWYRQILGQKVEFLVSFYNNEISEKSEIFDDQFSVERPDGSNFTLKIRSTKLEDSAMYFCASSVVTLRGKAFFGQGTRLTVV.

The chain is built from TRBV7-2 and TRBJ1-3; TRBD1 is a possible D gene (5 bases). CDR3 size: 14 residues. Germline V lookup: CDR1 SGHTA, CDR2 FQGNSA. The V and J ends lost 2 bases and 4 bases respectively, with 9 bases between them. Here the CDR3 DNA reads TGTGCCAGCAGCTTAATGCGACAGGGAAACACCATATATTTT. Translation: CASSLMRQGNTIYF.

The genes are TRBV2 and TRBJ2-3, with D uncertain. Trimming removed 7 bases at V and 8 bases at J, with 19 bases between. The CDR3 loop spans 14 amino acids. Germline lookup yields CDR1 SNHLY and CDR2 FYNNEI. CDR3 sequence: CASKDIPASGTQYF. CDR3 sequence (DNA): TGTGCCAGCAAGGATATCCCGGCATCAGGTACGCAGTATTTT.

The chain has TRBV7-2 and TRBJ2-5; TRBD1 aligns across 7 bases. This CDR3 spans 14 amino acids. Germline CDR1 reads SGHTA; CDR2 reads FQGNSA. Germline trimming cut 9 bases from V and 2 bases from J; bases unmatched to any gene: 9. The CDR3 loop reads CASQGVSQQETQYF. CDR3 coding DNA: TGTGCCAGTCAGGGGGTTTCGCAACAAGAGACCCAGTACTTC.

This sequence joins TRBV15 and TRBJ2-1; no firm D call. Germline values: CDR1 LNHNV, CDR2 YYDKDF (reference sequence). The CDR3 contains 17 residues. Trimming removed 1 base from V and 0 bases from J, with 13 bases in between. In DNA, the CDR3 is TGTGCCACCAGCAGAGGCGGAATGACGAGCTCCTACAATGAGCAGTTCTTC. Amino acids: CATSRGGMTSSYNEQFF.